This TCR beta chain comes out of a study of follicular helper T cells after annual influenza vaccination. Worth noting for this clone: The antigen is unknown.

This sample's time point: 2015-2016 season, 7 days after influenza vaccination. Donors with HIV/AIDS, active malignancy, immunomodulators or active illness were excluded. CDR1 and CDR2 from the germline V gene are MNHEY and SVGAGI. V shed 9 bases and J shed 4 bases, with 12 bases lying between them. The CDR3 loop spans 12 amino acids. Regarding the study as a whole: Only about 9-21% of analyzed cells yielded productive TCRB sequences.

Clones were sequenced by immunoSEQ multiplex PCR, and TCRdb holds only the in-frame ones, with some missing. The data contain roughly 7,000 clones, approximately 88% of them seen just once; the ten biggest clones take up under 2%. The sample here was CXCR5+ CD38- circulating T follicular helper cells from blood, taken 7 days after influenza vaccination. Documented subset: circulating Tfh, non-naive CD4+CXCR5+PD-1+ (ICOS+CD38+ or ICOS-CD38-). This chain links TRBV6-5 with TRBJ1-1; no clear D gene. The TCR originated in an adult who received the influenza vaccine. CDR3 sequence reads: CASSSGSTEAFF. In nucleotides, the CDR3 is TGTGCCAGTTCCAGTGGAAGCACTGAAGCTTTCTTT.